This entry concerns a single T cell receptor beta chain. This CDR3 contains 14 residues. CDR1 is LGHNA, CDR2 YNFKEQ, per germline. V was shortened by 0 bases and J by 5 bases, with 10 bases between the two germline ends. The data stem from a study of beta chain features in type 1 diabetes. TCRB transcripts that were expressed got sequenced, as all of the isolated RNA had been reverse transcribed. Profiling relied on immunoSEQ multiplex PCR, and the TCRdb table lists in-frame clones only, not all of them. The sample lists 250,000 to 400,000 clones; approximately 14% were seen once. The source of this sequence is a man in his thirties or forties in good health. The genes are TRBV4-2 and TRBJ1-1; D is unclear. The sequenced sample consisted of central memory CD4+ T cells from blood. The CDR3 reads CASSQDPSETEAFF. In DNA, the CDR3 is TGTGCCAGCAGCCAAGATCCATCCGAAACTGAAGCTTTCTTT.